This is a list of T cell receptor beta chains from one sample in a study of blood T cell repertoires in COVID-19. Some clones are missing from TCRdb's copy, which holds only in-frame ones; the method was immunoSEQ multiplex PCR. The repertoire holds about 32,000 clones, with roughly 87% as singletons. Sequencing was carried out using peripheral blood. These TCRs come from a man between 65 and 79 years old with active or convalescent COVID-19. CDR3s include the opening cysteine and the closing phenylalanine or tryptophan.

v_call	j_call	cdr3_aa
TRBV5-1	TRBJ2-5	CASSLMGQQETQYF
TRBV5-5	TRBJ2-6	CASSLAPQVPSGANVLTF
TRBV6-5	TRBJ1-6	CASSYRQGTSPLHF
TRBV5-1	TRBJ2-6	CASSLTGNGANVLTF
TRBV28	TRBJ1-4	CASSTPTGLNEKLFF
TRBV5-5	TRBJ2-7	CASRPTGISSYEQYF
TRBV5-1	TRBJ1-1	CASSLGQGPTEAFF
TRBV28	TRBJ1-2	CASSFRGRANYGYTF
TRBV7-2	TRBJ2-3	CASSLGGPSTQYF
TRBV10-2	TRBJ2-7	CASRASRYYEQYF
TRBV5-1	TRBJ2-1	CASSYRTSGRIGEQFF
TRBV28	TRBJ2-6	CASSPPRGGANVLTF
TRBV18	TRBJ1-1	CASSPGGAIDTEAFF
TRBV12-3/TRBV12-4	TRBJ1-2	CASSQGIHGYTF
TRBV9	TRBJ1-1	CASSADRGGNTEAFF
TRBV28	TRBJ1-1	CASSSGQGAEAFF
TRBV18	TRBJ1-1	CASSPSRQGASTEAFF